Following are 21 T cell receptor beta chains from one sample sequenced in a study of OX40 agonist ivuxolimab in advanced cancers. Measured with immunoSEQ multiplex PCR; TCRdb has only the in-frame clones, and not every one. The repertoire holds about 60,000 clones, with roughly 89% as singletons. The sequencing here drew on CD4+ or CD8+ T cells sorted from blood, taken in a trial of the OX40 agonist ivuxolimab. Every receptor here comes from an adult with an advanced solid tumor such as melanoma, head and neck, liver or kidney cancer.

The chain recombines TRBV5-1 with TRBJ2-1; 12 nucleotides line up with TRBD2. V gave up 3 bases and J gave up 9 bases; unmatched junction bases: 7. Germline V gives CDR1 SGHRS, CDR2 YFSETQ. This CDR3 has 15 residues. CDR3 nucleotide sequence: TGCGCCAGCAGCTGGACTAGCGGGAAAGCGGGTGAGCAGTTCTTC. Amino acids: CASSWTSGKAGEQFF.

The chain has TRBV7-6 and TRBJ2-5; the D is unclear. The CDR3 loop spans 11 amino acids. Germline CDR1 SGHVS, CDR2 FNYEAQ. The ends were cut back, 5 bases at V and 7 bases at J, with 8 bases in the middle. CDR3 DNA sequence: TGTGCCAGCAGCCCCGGGTCGACCCAGTACTTC. It encodes CASSPGSTQYF.

This chain joins TRBV28 and TRBJ2-3; 9 bases are shared with TRBD2. V lost 5 bases, J lost 1 base, and 4 bases stayed unmatched. There are 15 residues in the CDR3. Germline V CDR1 and CDR2: MDHEN, SYDVKM. CDR3 protein: CASSPAGGGTDTQYF. The CDR3 DNA is TGTGCCAGCAGTCCCGCGGGGGGGGGCACAGATACGCAGTATTTT.

V gene TRBV14 combines with J gene TRBJ1-4; tentative D call: TRBD1 (5 bases). Trimming pared 4 bases from V and 8 bases from J, leaving 20 bases between. The CDR3 is 16 residues long. Germline CDR1 is SGHDN and CDR2 is FVKESK. Here the CDR3 reads CASSPRLKGFGEKLFF. The DNA of the CDR3 is TGTGCCAGCAGCCCCAGGTTGAAGGGGTTCGGGGAAAAACTGTTTTTT.

The chain recombines TRBV19 with TRBJ2-3; D possibly matches TRBD1 or TRBD2 (6 bases each). CDR1 LNHDA and CDR2 SQIVND come from the germline V gene (reference sequence). V dropped 6 bases and J dropped 1 base, with 14 bases sitting between them. The CDR3 sequence is 15 residues long. CDR3 bases: TGTGCCAGTAGGTGGGGGGCCATGGGCACAGATACGCAGTATTTT. Translation: CASRWGAMGTDTQYF.

The V gene is TRBV6-6, the J gene TRBJ2-5; 7 bases line up with TRBD1. Trimming at V came to 5 bases and at J to 0 bases, leaving 6 bases not matched to a gene. This CDR3 region has 15 residues. Germline V CDR1 and CDR2: MNHNY, SVGAGI (reference sequence). This CDR3 reads CASSRSGQYQETQYF. The CDR3, as DNA: TGTGCCAGCAGTCGCTCGGGACAGTACCAAGAGACCCAGTACTTC.

The chain recombines TRBV5-1 with TRBJ2-3, with TRBD2 matching 13 bases. This CDR3 is 18 amino acids long. V shed 4 bases and J 4 bases; nucleotides not matched to a gene: 12. The germline gives CDR1 SGHRS, CDR2 YFSETQ. CDR3: CASSNPGLAGRDSDTQYF. DNA for the CDR3: TGCGCCAGCAGCAACCCGGGACTAGCGGGGAGAGACTCAGATACGCAGTATTTT.

The genes are TRBV11-2 and TRBJ2-1; 9 bases line up with TRBD2. Germline V gene data show CDR1 as SGHAT and CDR2 as FQNNGV. The trim removed 1 base at V and 15 bases at J, leaving 7 bases unmatched. The CDR3 sequence is 13 residues long. In DNA form, the CDR3 reads TGTGCCAGCAGCTTAGTCCCTAGCGGGAAGGTGTTCTTC. It yields the protein CASSLVPSGKVFF. Full variable domain (missing parts from reference TRBV11-2 and TRBJ2-1): EAGVAQSPRYKIIEKRQSVAFWCNPISGHATLYWYQQILGQGPKLLIQFQNNGVVDDSQLPKDRFSAERLKGVDSTLKIQPAKLEDSAVYLCASSLVPSGKVFFGPGTRLTVL.

The CDR3 region is CASSTGGSHGYTF. In DNA, the CDR3 is TGTGCCAGTAGTACTGGGGGCAGCCATGGCTACACCTTC. The chain is built from TRBV19 and TRBJ1-2, with D possibly matching TRBD1 (6 bases). The CDR3 contains 13 residues. V lost 4 bases to trimming and J lost 6 bases, with 12 bases between them. CDR1 is LNHDA, CDR2 SQIVND, per germline (reference sequence).

The chain uses TRBV5-6 and TRBJ1-4; 7 bases line up with TRBD1. CDR1 is SGHDT and CDR2 is YYEEEE in the germline V gene. V dropped 4 bases and J dropped 7; count of bases not matched to a gene: 10. The CDR3 is 15 amino acids. In DNA form, the CDR3 reads TGTGCCAGCAGCCCTGGACAGGTCCGAGGTGAAAAACTGTTTTTT. Translation gives CASSPGQVRGEKLFF.

V usage is TRBV7-2 and J usage is TRBJ1-1, with D tentatively TRBD1 (6 bases). The V end was cut by 6 bases, the J end by 1 base, with 9 bases between. The germline CDR1 and CDR2 sequences are SGHTA and FQGNSA. The CDR3 covers 13 residues. The DNA for the CDR3 is TGTGCCAGCAGGGCCAGGGGGAACACTGAAGCTTTCTTT. Amino acid sequence: CASRARGNTEAFF.

The J gene is TRBJ2-5, the V gene TRBV6-5, with D tentatively TRBD1 (6 bases). This CDR3 has 13 amino acids. The germline gives CDR1 MNHEY, CDR2 SVGAGI. V was clipped by 10 bases and J by 5 bases, with 17 bases between them. CDR3 nucleotides: TGTGCCACCCGGAGACAGGCGCGGGAGACCCAGTACTTC. Translated, it gives CATRRQARETQYF.

This chain links TRBV30 with TRBJ1-1; D is possibly TRBD1 (5 bases). The CDR3 covers 12 residues. The germline gives CDR1 GTSNPN, CDR2 SVGIG (reference sequence). The V and J ends lost 5 bases and 0 bases respectively, with 7 bases between them. CDR3 coding DNA: TGTGCCTGGCAGGGAATGAACACTGAAGCTTTCTTT. It translates to CAWQGMNTEAFF.

A few counts support this clone. This chain joins TRBV7-2 and TRBJ1-1; 9 positions agree with TRBD1. There are 14 residues in the CDR3. CDR1 and CDR2 from the germline V gene are SGHTA and FQGNSA. The trim removed 3 bases at V and 5 bases at J, leaving 4 bases unmatched. The CDR3 DNA reads TGTGCCAGCAGCTTGACAGGGGGGTTTACTGAAGCTTTCTTT. This sequence encodes CASSLTGGFTEAFF.

The chain links TRBV7-9 to TRBJ1-1; possibly TRBD1 for D (5 bases). The CDR3 loop spans 16 amino acids. Germline loops: CDR1 SEHNR, CDR2 FQNEAQ (reference sequence). The V end lost 1 base, the J end lost 0 bases, and 12 bases lay between the germline ends. The CDR3 DNA reads as TGTGCCAGCAGCTTAGTGCGGGGGAGGATGAACACTGAAGCTTTCTTT. Protein sequence: CASSLVRGRMNTEAFF.

The genes are TRBV5-4 and TRBJ1-1; the D gene is possibly TRBD1 (5 bases). V dropped 0 bases and J dropped 0 bases, with 12 bases sitting between them. The CDR3 runs to 16 residues. Germline V gene lookup returns CDR1 SGHNT and CDR2 YYREEE (reference sequence). This CDR3 is CASSLGGAKVNTEAFF. DNA of the CDR3: TGTGCCAGCAGCTTGGGTGGGGCCAAGGTGAACACTGAAGCTTTCTTT.

Concerning this clone itself: This CDR3 is also generated by other DNA sequences in the sample. The chain uses TRBV20-1 and TRBJ2-3; TRBD2 aligns across 7 bases. The CDR3 extends over 11 amino acids. Germline V gives CDR1 DFQATT, CDR2 SNEGSKA (reference sequence). The trim removed 5 bases at V and 6 bases at J, leaving 2 bases unmatched. Here the CDR3 reads CSASGGDTQYF. The CDR3 DNA follows: TGCAGTGCTTCCGGGGGGGATACGCAGTATTTT.

The gene calls are TRBV7-2 and TRBJ2-1; possible D gene TRBD2, 6 bases. Per the germline V gene, CDR1 is SGHTA and CDR2 is FQGNSA. The V end lost 4 bases, the J end lost 4 bases, and 14 bases lay between the germline ends. The CDR3 sequence is 15 residues long. CDR3 protein: CASSSNNGGYNEQFF. CDR3 nucleotides: TGTGCCAGCAGCTCAAACAACGGGGGATACAATGAGCAGTTCTTC. Using reference TRBV7-2 and TRBJ2-1 for the parts outside the CDR3, the full variable domain is GAGVSQSPSNKVTEKGKDVELRCDPISGHTALYWYRQSLGQGLEFLIYFQGNSAPDKSGLPSDRFSAERTGGSVSTLTIQRTQQEDSAVYLCASSSNNGGYNEQFFGPGTRLTVL.

V usage is TRBV4-3 and J usage is TRBJ2-1; D may correspond to TRBD1 or TRBD2 (6 bases each). CDR3 length: 12 amino acids. V was clipped by 3 bases and J by 9 bases, with 9 bases between them. Germline CDR1 reads LGHNA; CDR2 reads YSLEER. CDR3 nucleotides: TGCGCCAGCAGCCAGGGGGGCCCTGAGCAGTTCTTC. Its protein is CASSQGGPEQFF.

This clone appeared a single time. The DNA for the CDR3 is TGTGCCAGCAGCGACTACGAGTTTCGGTCCTACAATGAGCAGTTCTTC. Protein sequence: CASSDYEFRSYNEQFF. This chain uses TRBV9 with TRBJ2-1; D call uncertain. Germline V gene data show CDR1 as SGDLS and CDR2 as YYNGEE. The length of the CDR3 is 16 residues. V was clipped by 3 bases and J by 1 base, with 14 bases between them.

This clone showed up just once. The V and J genes are TRBV5-1 and TRBJ2-7; tentatively, D is TRBD1 (6 bases). Trimming left V 3 bases short and J 3 bases short, with 10 bases between. This CDR3 has 13 amino acids. The germline CDR1 and CDR2 sequences are SGHRS and YFSETQ. CDR3: CASSSGVLYEQYF. The CDR3 nucleotides are TGCGCCAGCAGCTCAGGGGTCCTCTACGAGCAGTACTTC.